This record looks at one T cell receptor (beta chain) sequence and its context. What it recognizes is unknown. From germline, CDR1 is MNHNS and CDR2 SASEGT. Trimming removed 8 bases at V and 0 bases at J, with 10 bases between. The length of the CDR3 is 14 residues. Here immunoSEQ multiplex PCR was the method, and the copy in TCRdb shows in-frame clones only, minus some. This sample has approximately 25,000 clones, with 93% found just once. This specimen comes from a study of a mutant IDH1 vaccine in newly diagnosed glioma. Study-wide findings and caveats: Induction of immune responses by the vaccine occurred in about 95% of patients.

This sample's time point: baseline, week 1 (first vaccination visit). Noted treatment: pre-vaccination baseline after standard-of-care therapy. V gene TRBV6-1 combines with J gene TRBJ2-2; D call uncertain. The sequencing here drew on PBMCs, taken from a glioma patient treated with radiotherapy, temozolomide or both. This receptor was taken from a man between 35 and 55 years old with glioma. The CDR3, as DNA: TGTGCCAGCGCGGAACAGACGAACACCGGGGAGCTGTTTTTT. Translated, it gives CASAEQTNTGELFF.